The 23 T cell receptor beta chains listed next were all sequenced from one sample in a study of cytomegalovirus exposure and HLA in healthy donors. PCR used 60 Vbeta primers and 13 Jbeta primers. Profiled with immunoSEQ multiplex PCR; TCRdb holds only in-frame clones, not every one. The sample lists about 140,000 clones; over 75% were seen once. Source material: PBMCs. The receptors stem from a man aged 40-50 years in good health and CMV-seronegative.

The chain uses TRBV12-5 and TRBJ2-1; D gene unclear. The CDR3 extends over 19 amino acids. Germline V lookup: CDR1 LGHNT, CDR2 FRNRAP. V lost 6 bases to trimming and J lost 4 bases, with 28 bases between them. The CDR3 loop is CASGRSLAPRSPFYNEQFF. In DNA form, the CDR3 reads TGTGCTAGTGGCAGGTCCCTCGCTCCTCGTTCGCCGTTTTACAATGAGCAGTTCTTC.

This clone was picked up one time. This chain uses TRBV18 with TRBJ2-7; 16 bases match TRBD2. Germline CDR1 reads KGHSH; CDR2 reads LQKENI. V lost 3 bases and J lost 7; bases outside the gene matches: 9. The CDR3 loop spans 17 amino acids. CDR3 in DNA: TGTGCCAGCTCACCCTCAGGGGGACTAGCGGGAGGGAGTGAGCAGTACTTC. Translating it yields CASSPSGGLAGGSEQYF. The complete variable domain, with remaining parts taken from reference TRBV18 and TRBJ2-7, reads NAGVMQNPRHLVRRRGQEARLRCSPMKGHSHVYWYRQLPEEGLKFMVYLQKENIIDESGMPKERFSAEFPKEGPSILRIQQVVRGDSAAYFCASSPSGGLAGGSEQYFGPGTRLTVT.

This clone has only a few counts. The chain is built from TRBV4-2 and TRBJ2-7; 10 nucleotides agree with TRBD1. The CDR3 contains 15 residues. Germline lookup yields CDR1 LGHNA and CDR2 YNFKEQ. V shed 1 base and J 1 base; nucleotides not matched to a gene: 1. CDR3 amino acids: CASSQGDRGSYEQYF. CDR3 bases: TGTGCCAGCAGCCAAGGGGACAGGGGATCCTACGAGCAGTACTTC.

The chain couples TRBV11-3 to TRBJ2-2, with 9 bases lining up with TRBD2. The CDR3 has 17 amino acids. Germline loops: CDR1 SGHNT, CDR2 YENEEA. J was trimmed by 4 bases and V by 1 base; bases with no gene match: 7. CDR3 in DNA: TGTGCCAGCAGCTTAGTAGTCCTTAGCGGGGGCACCGGGGAGCTGTTTTTT. It translates to CASSLVVLSGGTGELFF.

The chain joins TRBV2 to TRBJ2-2, with TRBD2 as a possible D gene (5 bases). The ends were cut back, 4 bases at V and 5 bases at J, with 8 bases in the middle. There are 13 residues in the CDR3. From germline, CDR1 is SNHLY and CDR2 FYNNEI. CDR3 sequence: CASSGTRTGELFF. In nucleotides, the CDR3 is TGTGCCAGCAGTGGTACTAGGACCGGGGAGCTGTTTTTT.

The chain links TRBV28 to TRBJ2-5; perhaps TRBD2 as D (5 bases). This CDR3 has 15 amino acids. Germline CDR1 is MDHEN and CDR2 is SYDVKM. V lost 2 bases to trimming and J lost 7 bases, with 17 bases between them. CDR3 amino acids: CASSLRSSARGTQYF. The CDR3 DNA reads TGTGCCAGCAGTTTAAGGTCCTCCGCCCGGGGGACCCAGTACTTC.

This chain connects TRBV2 to TRBJ2-7, with 7 bases aligning to TRBD2. This CDR3 is 13 amino acids long. The V segment lost 2 bases and the J segment 4 bases; nucleotides outside the gene matches: 2. CDR1 and CDR2 from the germline V gene are SNHLY and FYNNEI. The CDR3 bases are TGTGCCAGCAGTGAAAGAGCGGGGTACGAGCAGTACTTC. Amino acid sequence: CASSERAGYEQYF.

The chain combines TRBV19 with TRBJ2-7; 9 nucleotides agree with TRBD1. Germline V CDR1 and CDR2: LNHDA, SQIVND (reference sequence). The CDR3 is 15 amino acids. Unmatched junction bases numbered 6, after V lost 5 bases and J lost 1 base. The CDR3, as DNA: TGTGCCAGTAGTGATACAGGGGGCGGGTCCTACGAGCAGTACTTC. Amino acid sequence: CASSDTGGGSYEQYF.

In regard to this clone: The junction departs from germline at one end; a sequencing error may be responsible. The chain employs TRBV7-9 and TRBJ2-5; D is possibly TRBD2 (6 bases). Per the germline V gene, CDR1 is SEHNR and CDR2 is FQNEAQ (reference sequence). The CDR3 sequence is 13 residues long. CDR3 loop: CSSRLASADEQYF. The CDR3 coding sequence is TGTTCCAGCAGGCTAGCGAGTGCTGATGAGCAGTACTTC.

The chain combines TRBV28 with TRBJ2-5, with 8 bases aligning to TRBD1. The J call may be wrong; the DNA end is better matched by TRBJ2-7. The CDR3 is 17 amino acids. The V gene's germline CDR1 is MDHEN and CDR2 SYDVKM. The CDR3, as DNA: TGTGCCAGCAGTTACCCCGGGTCAGGGGGCGACGGAAGCGAGCAGTACTTC. Translating it yields CASSYPGSGGDGSEQYF.

J is TRBJ2-1 and V is TRBV7-8; 10 bases agree with TRBD2. The CDR3 has 16 amino acids. Germline V gene sequence: CDR1 SGHVS, CDR2 FQNEAQ. V shed 0 bases and J 4 bases; nucleotides not matched to a gene: 3. CDR3 nucleotide sequence: TGTGCCAGCAGCTTAGCCCGGACTAGCGGATACAATGAGCAGTTCTTC. Translated: CASSLARTSGYNEQFF.

The V call is TRBV27, the J call TRBJ2-7; 10 positions agree with TRBD1. Per the germline V gene, CDR1 is MNHEY and CDR2 is SMNVEV (reference sequence). This CDR3 has 18 amino acids. CDR3 protein: CAEPPGQGNFVMFYEQYF. CDR3 DNA sequence: TGTGCTGAGCCTCCGGGACAGGGGAATTTCGTTATGTTCTACGAGCAGTACTTC.

V is TRBV7-3 and J is TRBJ1-2; 9 bases match TRBD1. This CDR3 comprises 14 residues. Trimming cost V 5 bases and J 8 bases; bases outside gene matches: 9. The V gene's germline CDR1 is SGHTA and CDR2 FQGTGA. CDR3: CASSVRDRVVGYTF. As DNA, the CDR3 is TGTGCCAGCAGCGTCAGGGACAGGGTAGTAGGCTACACCTTC.

This chain joins TRBV5-5 and TRBJ2-7; D is undetermined. V dropped 0 bases and J dropped 0 bases, with 10 bases sitting between them. Germline lookup yields CDR1 SGHKS and CDR2 YYEKEE (reference sequence). The CDR3 length is 15 residues. The CDR3, as DNA: TGTGCCAGCAGCTTGGGACACACCAACTCCTACGAGCAGTACTTC. It encodes CASSLGHTNSYEQYF.

The chain couples TRBV29-1 to TRBJ2-3; 7 nucleotides align to TRBD2. J gave up 4 bases and V 7 bases, and 5 bases lay outside the gene matches. The CDR3 spans 12 residues. Germline CDR1 and CDR2: SQVTM and ANQGSEA. The CDR3 reads CSAGLVSDTQYF. For the CDR3, the DNA is TGCAGCGCAGGACTAGTTTCAGATACGCAGTATTTT.

V usage is TRBV19 and J usage is TRBJ2-2; D is undetermined. The CDR3 loop spans 14 amino acids. Germline CDR1 is LNHDA and CDR2 is SQIVND (reference sequence). Trimming removed 7 bases from V and 4 bases from J, with 13 bases in between. The CDR3 sequence is CASTGFAITGELFF. The CDR3, as DNA: TGTGCCAGTACCGGTTTCGCGATCACCGGGGAGCTGTTTTTT. The variable domain in full, completed from reference TRBV19 and TRBJ2-2, reads DGGITQSPKYLFRKEGQNVTLSCEQNLNHDAMYWYRQDPGQGLRLIYYSQIVNDFQKGDIAEGYSVSREKKESFPLTVTSAQKNPTAFYLCASTGFAITGELFFGEGSRLTVL.

J is TRBJ1-6 and V is TRBV2; the match to TRBD1 covers 7 bases. The V and J ends lost 11 bases and 7 bases, in that order; junction bases with no gene match: 20. The CDR3 has 17 amino acids. From germline, CDR1 is SNHLY and CDR2 FYNNEI. DNA of the CDR3: TGTGCCCTCAAGCCGGGGACAGTAAGGGAGGAGAATTCACCCCTCCACTTT. This encodes CALKPGTVREENSPLHF.

The chain recombines TRBV29-1 with TRBJ2-7; TRBD2 is a possible D gene (6 bases). Deletions cut 4 bases from V and 3 bases from J, with 13 bases between. Germline-derived CDR1 and CDR2 are SQVTM and ANQGSEA. This CDR3 is 13 amino acids long. For the CDR3, the DNA is TGCAGCGTTGCTGGCGGGGTGTTCTACGAGCAGTACTTC. Translation gives CSVAGGVFYEQYF.

CDR3 in amino acids: CASRLATNTGELFF. The CDR3 coding sequence is TGTGCCAGCAGACTAGCGACGAACACCGGGGAGCTGTTTTTT. The V and J genes are TRBV6-5 and TRBJ2-2, with TRBD2 matching 7 bases. The CDR3 is 14 residues long. V gave up 6 bases and J gave up 0 bases; unmatched junction bases: 1. Germline V gene data show CDR1 as MNHEY and CDR2 as SVGAGI.

This sequence joins TRBV6-1 and TRBJ2-7; 7 bases fit TRBD1. J gave up 3 bases and V 6 bases, and 5 bases lay outside the gene matches. The germline V gene encodes CDR1 MNHNS and CDR2 SASEGT. This CDR3 is built from 13 residues. CDR3 in amino acids: CASRGDRVYEQYF. As DNA, the CDR3 is TGTGCCAGCAGGGGGGACAGAGTCTACGAGCAGTACTTC.

The chain has TRBV11-3 and TRBJ2-1; TRBD1 matches 7 bases. This CDR3 has 15 amino acids. The junction had 8 bases not matched to a gene; V was cut back by 4 bases and J by 5 bases. Per the germline V gene, CDR1 is SGHNT and CDR2 is YENEEA. In DNA form, the CDR3 reads TGTGCCAGCAGCTCCGACAGGGTGGGAAACAATGAGCAGTTCTTC. It translates to CASSSDRVGNNEQFF. The entire variable domain, with the rest obtained from reference TRBV11-3 and TRBJ2-1, is as follows: EAGVVQSPRYKIIEKKQPVAFWCNPISGHNTLYWYLQNLGQGPELLIRYENEEAVDDSQLPKDRFSAERLKGVDSTLKIQPAELGDSAVYLCASSSDRVGNNEQFFGPGTRLTVL.

This chain connects TRBV6-1 to TRBJ1-5; D gene unclear. CDR3 size: 16 residues. Trimming removed 2 bases from V and 3 bases from J, with 14 bases in between. Germline assignment: CDR1 MNHNS and CDR2 SASEGT. The CDR3 reads CASSELLGRDNQPQHF. Written as DNA, the CDR3 is TGTGCCAGCAGTGAACTTTTAGGGAGGGACAATCAGCCCCAGCATTTT.

This chain connects TRBV25-1 to TRBJ2-3; 11 nucleotides line up with TRBD1. The V gene's germline CDR1 is MGHDK and CDR2 SYGVNS. V lost 8 bases, J lost 0 bases, and 4 bases stayed unmatched. This CDR3 region has 15 residues. The CDR3 sequence is CASSRDRGSTDTQYF. The DNA for the CDR3 is TGTGCCAGCTCCCGGGACAGGGGGAGCACAGATACGCAGTATTTT.